This T cell receptor beta chain was documented in a study of cytomegalovirus exposure and HLA in healthy donors (dated by TCRdb to the late 2010s). General notes on the study: An earlier analysis of approximately 640 of the donors reported about 250 Gb of sequence data and 117 million unique TCR beta sequences from approximately 180 million T cells. An earlier analysis of some 500 of the donors used high-throughput TCR beta sequencing to judge whether each TCR beta V gene segment behaved as functional or pseudogenic. All discovery cohort repertoires had been generated using a single sequencing platform. In a later analysis, previously published TCR beta repertoires from hundreds of donors were re-analyzed and high-resolution HLA genotyping was added so that TCR occurrence patterns could be studied. The number of donors typed differed by locus, with roughly 620-630 for A, B, C, DRB1 and DQB1, 522 for DQA1, over 600 for DPA1, and some 470 for DPB1. Rather than drawing on any new phenotypic data, the later analysis identified candidate immune exposures from TCR beta sequences and the way those sequences occurred across donors. To predict cytomegalovirus infection status, the study combined high-throughput TCR immunosequencing, statistical association of individual TCRs with disease status, and machine learning. Several DR-DQ haplotypes were handled as single units for association and clustering, since linkage in the cohort was strong. In addition to the first cohort of around 670 subjects, a separate validation cohort of around 110 different subjects was used. Alongside the repertoire data, information on donor age, sex, ethnicity and CMV serostatus was compiled. In a later genetic analysis, genome-wide SNP genotypes for about three fifths of the 666 donors were used, and that subset was treated as a discovery cohort. On average, about 200,000 unique TCR beta nucleotide sequences were sequenced per donor among some 420 genotyped donors of the cohort, with around 19% of those sequences being non-productive. The genetic ancestry cluster associated with self-reported Caucasian donors included approximately 85% of the roughly 390 genotyped donors. An early release that covered roughly 600 HLA-typed donors contained approximately 300 gigabases of sequencing data and some 87 million unique TCR sequences. The aim of the study was to test whether cataloging public T cell receptors could identify signatures of past pathogen exposure. Class I and class II HLA loci were covered by the typing at four-digit resolution. The T cell repertoires of under 750 subjects were profiled by immunosequencing and related to cytomegalovirus serostatus.

With respect to this clone: Which antigen it targets is not known. No per-base quality is available; no much larger clone lies one base away.

The CDR3 contains 13 residues, cysteine and phenylalanine counted. Of all the DNA, just the CDR3 is kept, 39 bases in frame from base 1. CDR1 and CDR2 (LNHDA, SQIVND) derive from the germline V gene (reference sequence). The trim is 4 bases for V and 6 bases for J, with a gap of 7 bases between the germline ends. What the study reported, not specific to this receptor: According to a later analysis, most CMV-associated TCR beta chains appeared to be HLA-restricted, and the HLA associations seemed to be driven largely by CMV exposure. The classifier was reported to diagnose cytomegalovirus status with high specificity and sensitivity in both the original and validation cohorts. According to a later analysis, TCR association rates differed among HLA loci, with DRB1 alleles showing the most associated TCRs and HLA-C alleles showing the fewest. This cohort had only TCR beta chains sequenced, and the lack of alpha or paired-chain data limited which features could be detected. A few of the identified cytomegalovirus-associated TCR beta chains were confirmed in vitro to be specific for cytomegalovirus antigens. Because HLA typing was missing for some donors at each locus, association tests included only the typed subset. Sequencing depth was assumed to be roughly uniform across donors in the presence/absence analyses, though that assumption may not hold. According to a later analysis, parvovirus B19, influenza, CMV and Epstein-Barr virus appeared linked to several top co-occurrence clusters. Most TCR sequences were seen in very few donors, while some public TCRs were found in many individuals. Approximately 18 rarely observed V segments, including chromosome 9 orphons, were excluded from the earlier analysis of several hundred of the donors because counts were too low. A group of highly shared sequence variants was considered likely to be a technical artifact of the sequencing pipeline. In a later analysis, HLA-associated TCR beta chains were found to be more clonally expanded and to have lower generation probabilities than equally common non-associated chains. An earlier analysis of some 590 of the donors showed that most TCR beta V segments appeared in productive rearrangements either about 87% or about 30% of the time, which broadly matched IMGT annotations. According to the authors, the approach could potentially be generalized to other disease states and immunological phenotypes. Some IMGT-functional V segments, including TRBV6-2 and TRBV6-3, could not be distinguished by the 87-base-pair reads and were therefore excluded. The study listed 170 or so TCR beta chains as associated with cytomegalovirus. An association between a missense DCLRE1C variant and V-gene and J-gene trimming of TCR beta chains was found in a later genetic analysis and replicated in an independent cohort. CMV serostatus was the only immune exposure information available for the cohort. In a later genetic analysis, fewer N-insertions in productive TCRs were reported among donors in an Asian-associated ancestry cluster than the roughly 700-donor mean. Correlated functional status among segregating V segments might reflect linkage disequilibrium, but an unknown experimental factor could not be ruled out. In a later analysis, more than 15,000 TCR beta sequences were associated with specific HLA alleles at a false discovery rate of 0.05. When HLA alleles, especially DR and DQ, strongly co-occurred, TCR associations were difficult to assign to individual alleles. A further reported finding was that TCR beta sequences accurately predicted the HLA-A and HLA-B alleles for most subjects in the first cohort.

The cohort comprised some 700 healthy bone marrow donors. Cohort members were all nominally healthy when sampled, although unrecorded immune exposures were likely present. The donor tested CMV seropositive, placing the donor among the 290 or so seropositive members of the cohort. Each donor provided a peripheral blood sample, and peripheral blood mononuclear cells were used for TCR beta sequencing. Genomic DNA extraction from the blood cell samples was performed with the Qiagen DNeasy Blood Extraction Kit. The library relied on the immunoSEQ multiplex PCR assay. A mixture of 60 forward primers for TCR Vbeta segments and 13 reverse primers for TCR Jbeta segments was used in the multiplex PCR. A multiplex PCR assay on genomic DNA amplified the CDR3 region of rearranged TCR beta genes. Amplified TCR beta libraries were sequenced as 87-base-pair reads on the Illumina HiSeq System. Turning to the authors' computational methods: Across the 670 or so repertoires, a later analysis counted tens of millions of unique TCR beta chains, roughly 11 million of which were shared by at least two donors. A nearest-neighbor algorithm error-corrected the raw reads and collapsed the reads into unique sequences, merging closely related sequences to remove PCR and sequencing errors. V, D and J gene segments were assigned by aligning CDR3 sequences to IMGT reference sequences. Each retained sequence needed at least a six-nucleotide match to both a V gene segment and a J gene segment. Rearrangements were called productive when the CDR3 lacked stop codons and stayed in frame with V and J; all others were non-productive. Following IMGT convention, CDR3 was defined as the stretch from the second conserved V-encoded cysteine to the conserved J-encoded phenylalanine. In an earlier analysis of some 550 of the donors, sequences lacking an unambiguous match to a single V gene segment were excluded. An earlier analysis of fewer than 650 of the donors classified V segments as functional when productive rearrangements were above 56.7% and as segregating when the standard deviation between donors was above 5%. A statistical classification framework was developed to diagnose cytomegalovirus status using the catalog of TCR beta chain sequences. A later analysis assigned V and J genes by comparing TCR nucleotide sequences with IMGT/GENE-DB human TR gene sequences. The TCRdist pipeline was used in a later analysis to assign CDR3 sequences and most-parsimonious VDJ recombination scenarios. In a later analysis, every TCR beta chain was defined by the combination of its CDR3 amino acid sequence and its V-gene family, and reads without a unique V-gene family were dropped. In a later analysis, approximately 590 highly shared, low-generation-probability nucleotide sequences were removed to address suspected cross-contamination and a sequencing artifact. For each public chain, a later analysis derived a clonal expansion index from normalized ranks of inferred template counts within each repertoire. In a later analysis, generation probabilities were computed with a VDJ recombination model fitted to out-of-frame rearrangements, and the resulting probabilities were checked against IGoR. Hypergeometric tests were used in a later analysis to score TCR-TCR, TCR-HLA and TCR-CMV co-occurrence, with a repertoire-size bias correction applied to the TCR pairs. In a later analysis, false discovery rates were estimated by permuting HLA or CMV assignments 20 times. In a later analysis, co-occurring TCRs were grouped using DBSCAN, and TCRdist sequence similarity was added for clustering within HLA-allele-positive subsets. Repertoires with fewer than 30,000 or more than 120,000 public chains were left out of co-occurrence clustering, as were a handful of repertoires with anomalous nucleotide sharing. TCRdb's version of the immuneACCESS table is confined to in-frame rearrangements and falls short of the full clone set. An unresolved V gene accounts for under half of the shortfall where checked; the remainder is of unknown origin. The V and J calls and clone size were taken over from that table, and D and trimming were inferred from the DNA. This sample gives around 170,000 clones in total; around 72% of them show up just once. 5.5% to 7.5% of the sample lies in the top ten.

The receptor was isolated from a woman between 35 and 50 years old in good health and CMV-seropositive. The sequencing sample was made of PBMCs. The chain is assembled from TRBV19 and TRBJ1-6; confidence is insufficient to name the D gene. The CDR3 here reads CASSNRVNSPLHF. The DNA sequence follows: TGTGCCAGTAGTAATCGGGTTAATTCACCCCTCCACTTT.